The source of this TCR beta chain is a study of post-analysis software for immune sequencing data. Study-wide background: Recorded subtypes: relapsing-remitting, secondary progressive, progressive-relapsing; some patients unannotated. Study-level points and caveats: Significantly lower normalized Chao1 diversity was found in patients with multiple sclerosis relative to controls. There were roughly 5 TRBV segments more frequent in patients than controls, and TRBV5-6, TRBV5-1 and TRBV20-1 were among them. Pronounced co-clustering by F measure was evident among identically batched samples.

This CDR3 region has 15 residues. Germline CDR1 SGHRS, CDR2 YFSETQ. Between the trimmed V and J ends, which lost 0 bases and 1 base, there was a span of 10 bases. This clonotype was detected once. Antigen unknown. Researchers reported that TCR beta cDNA libraries carried unique molecular identifiers. TCRdb re-called the PCR reads through MiXCR, storing one row per CDR3 protein. The sample has about 460,000 distinct CDR3 sequences, under 55% seen once; the top ten hold 9.5% to 13%. The source of this sequence is a girl aged 5 to 17 with multiple sclerosis. Sequencing input: blood. This chain links TRBV5-1 with TRBJ1-1, with a tentative D call TRBD1 (5 bases). CDR3 sequence reads: CASSLGPGENTEAFF. CDR3 DNA sequence: TGCGCCAGCAGCTTGGGGCCGGGGGAGAACACTGAAGCTTTCTTT.